Below are 31 T cell receptor beta chains sequenced from a single sample in a study of T cell responses to AZD1222 COVID-19 vaccine. Some clones are missing from TCRdb's copy, which holds only in-frame ones; the method was immunoSEQ multiplex PCR. The sample has approximately 160,000 clones, about nine tenths seen once. Material: peripheral blood, obtained on day 0 of AZD1222 vaccination. The receptors were sampled from an adult in good health.

The rearrangement uses TRBV6-5 and TRBJ2-7; 9 bases align to TRBD1. The CDR3 is 16 residues long. V was pared by 2 bases and J by 2 bases, with 7 bases of the junction left unmatched. CDR1 and CDR2 (germline): MNHEY, SVGAGI. The CDR3 bases are TGTGCCAGCAGTTACACGACAGGGGGATCACCCTACGAGCAGTACTTC. It specifies CASSYTTGGSPYEQYF.

V usage is TRBV5-1 and J usage is TRBJ2-3; D is uncertain. Germline loops: CDR1 SGHRS, CDR2 YFSETQ. Between the trimmed V and J ends, which lost 0 bases and 1 base, there was a span of 6 bases. The CDR3 extends over 14 amino acids. The CDR3 DNA sequence: TGCGCCAGCAGCTTGGCCGTGGGCACAGATACGCAGTATTTT. Protein: CASSLAVGTDTQYF.

The chain couples TRBV19 to TRBJ1-4; TRBD1 matches 7 bases. This CDR3 has 15 residues. The ends lost 5 bases at V and 4 bases at J; junction bases unmatched: 7. CDR1 is LNHDA, CDR2 SQIVND, per germline (reference sequence). The CDR3 is CASSPGQARNEKLFF. The CDR3 DNA is TGTGCCAGTAGTCCCGGACAGGCGCGTAATGAAAAACTGTTTTTT. Full variable domain (remainder filled in from reference TRBV19 and TRBJ1-4): DGGITQSPKYLFRKEGQNVTLSCEQNLNHDAMYWYRQDPGQGLRLIYYSQIVNDFQKGDIAEGYSVSREKKESFPLTVTSAQKNPTAFYLCASSPGQARNEKLFFGSGTQLSVL.

The V call is TRBV7-5, the J call TRBJ2-3; the listed D gene, TRBD1, was not tested against the DNA. TRBV7-5 is reported as a pseudogene. This CDR3 comprises 18 residues. The CDR3 DNA is TGTGCCAGAAGCTTAGAGGGGTTTGGCAGGGGGAGACCAGATACGCAGTATTTT. Amino acid sequence: CARSLEGFGRGRPDTQYF.

The chain is built from TRBV4-3 and TRBJ2-7; 8 bases agree with TRBD1. The CDR3 totals 15 residues. Germline assignment: CDR1 LGHNA and CDR2 YSLEER. The junction had 7 bases not matched to a gene; V was cut back by 3 bases and J by 3 bases. CDR3 sequence: CASSQGTGRGYEQYF. As DNA, the CDR3 is TGCGCCAGCAGCCAGGGGACAGGCCGGGGCTACGAGCAGTACTTC.

Comment on this clone: Relative to the germline gene, one junction end is altered; a read error may explain this. V is TRBV7-7 and J is TRBJ1-3; D is possibly TRBD1 (5 bases). The CDR3 consists of 15 residues. Germline CDR1 and CDR2: SSHAT and FNYEAQ (reference sequence). The CDR3 sequence: CASSPQAGAGNTIYF. CDR3 nucleotide sequence: TGTGCTAGCAGCCCCCAGGCGGGGGCTGGAAACACCATATATTTT.

The chain has TRBV4-2 and TRBJ2-5; D is possibly TRBD2 (5 bases). V was shortened by 0 bases and J by 5 bases, with 10 bases between the two germline ends. The CDR3 consists of 14 residues. Germline CDR1 reads LGHNA; CDR2 reads YNFKEQ. DNA of the CDR3: TGTGCCAGCAGCCAAGATGGGCCGGGGGAGACCCAGTACTTC. It codes for CASSQDGPGETQYF.

This clone was detected only a few times. The chain joins TRBV19 to TRBJ2-1, with 16 bases that match TRBD2. The CDR3 is 18 amino acids. Germline CDR1 LNHDA, CDR2 SQIVND (reference sequence). The V segment lost 8 bases and the J segment 0 bases; nucleotides outside the gene matches: 7. The CDR3 nucleotides read TGTGCCAGTCGACTAGGGACTAGCGGGGGGGCCTCCTACAATGAGCAGTTCTTC. Its translation is CASRLGTSGGASYNEQFF.

The chain is built from TRBV27 and TRBJ2-1; the match to TRBD2 covers 9 bases. With 5 bases clipped from V and 2 bases from J, the junction kept 4 bases outside the gene matches. This CDR3 contains 15 residues. Germline CDR1 and CDR2: MNHEY and SMNVEV (reference sequence). In DNA form, the CDR3 reads TGTGCCAGCAGTCAAGCGGGGGGACCCTACAATGAGCAGTTCTTC. It yields the protein CASSQAGGPYNEQFF.

This clone was detected only once. The chain employs TRBV5-4 and TRBJ1-2, with 7 bases matching TRBD1. V lost 4 bases to trimming and J lost 6 bases; unmatched junction nucleotides: 6. CDR1 SGHNT and CDR2 YYREEE come from the germline V gene (reference sequence). This CDR3 has 13 residues. The CDR3 DNA follows: TGTGCCAGCAGCCTGGGACAGCTTAATGGCTACACCTTC. It translates to CASSLGQLNGYTF.

The V call is TRBV5-1, the J call TRBJ2-5; D gene uncertain. This CDR3 comprises 12 residues. The V gene's germline CDR1 is SGHRS and CDR2 YFSETQ. The V end was cut by 0 bases, the J end by 1 base, with 1 base between. The CDR3 protein is CASSLGQETQYF. CDR3 nucleotides: TGCGCCAGCAGCTTGGGCCAAGAGACCCAGTACTTC.

The chain links TRBV5-4 to TRBJ2-7; D gene uncertain. Trimming left V 0 bases short and J 7 bases short, with 14 bases between. This CDR3 spans 14 amino acids. Per germline, CDR1 SGHNT and CDR2 YYREEE (reference sequence). CDR3 protein: CASSLGGFEREQYF. The CDR3 DNA follows: TGTGCCAGCAGCTTGGGGGGTTTCGAGCGAGAGCAGTACTTC.

The chain couples TRBV14 to TRBJ1-1; no firm D call. The germline CDR1 and CDR2 sequences are SGHDN and FVKESK. The V gene lost 3 bases and the J gene lost 2 bases, with 7 bases spanning the gap. CDR3 size: 13 residues. CDR3 sequence (DNA): TGTGCCAGCAGCCAGTCAATAAACACTGAAGCTTTCTTT. Translating it yields CASSQSINTEAFF. Together with reference TRBV14 and TRBJ1-1, the CDR3 gives the full variable domain: EAGVTQFPSHSVIEKGQTVTLRCDPISGHDNLYWYRRVMGKEIKFLLHFVKESKQDESGMPNNRFLAERTGGTYSTLKVQPAELEDSGVYFCASSQSINTEAFFGQGTRLTVV.

The genes are TRBV7-6 and TRBJ2-2, with TRBD1 matching over 10 bases. J was trimmed by 5 bases and V by 5 bases; bases with no gene match: 5. There are 15 residues in the CDR3. From germline, CDR1 is SGHVS and CDR2 FNYEAQ. This CDR3 reads CASSRDRGGTGELFF. The CDR3 region has the DNA TGTGCCAGCAGCCGGGACAGGGGAGGTACCGGGGAGCTGTTTTTT.

This clone came up once. The junction does not match germline at one end; this may be a read error. This CDR3 is also generated by other DNA sequences in the sample. The chain links TRBV12-3 or TRBV12-4 to TRBJ1-2, with D hard to call. The CDR3 spans 13 residues. The CDR3 DNA is TGTGCCAGCAGTTTAAACCCGACGCATGGCTATACCTTC. Translated, it gives CASSLNPTHGYTF.

The V gene is TRBV13, the J gene TRBJ2-7, with D possibly TRBD2 on 6 matching bases. The CDR3 length is 14 residues. CDR1 PRHDT and CDR2 FYEKMQ come from the germline V gene (reference sequence). Trimming cost V 5 bases and J 3 bases, with 14 bases left between them. The CDR3 DNA is TGTGCCAGCAGCCCTGACACGGGGGTCTACGAGCAGTACTTC. It translates to CASSPDTGVYEQYF.

The gene calls are TRBV19 and TRBJ2-7; D unresolved. CDR1 and CDR2 from the germline V gene are LNHDA and SQIVND (reference sequence). This CDR3 is built from 14 residues. Between the trimmed V and J ends, which lost 6 bases and 4 bases, there was a span of 16 bases. The CDR3 DNA is TGTGCCAGTAGCCCCGACAACGGCGTTTACGAGCAGTACTTC. Protein sequence: CASSPDNGVYEQYF.

A few counts support this clone. The chain joins TRBV19 to TRBJ1-1; D gene uncertain. The CDR3 is made up of 15 amino acids. Deletions cut 4 bases from V and 1 base from J, with 13 bases between. Germline V CDR1 and CDR2: LNHDA, SQIVND (reference sequence). The CDR3: CASSTRAPPNTEAFF. The CDR3, as DNA: TGTGCCAGTAGTACCCGGGCCCCACCGAACACTGAAGCTTTCTTT.

The chain couples TRBV24-1 to TRBJ1-2; D unclear. V was shortened by 9 bases and J by 0 bases, with 16 bases between the two germline ends. CDR1 and CDR2 from the germline V gene are KGHDR and SFDVKD. The CDR3 length is 15 residues. DNA of the CDR3: TGTGCCACCCACAGTTACGCTGTGACTAACTATGGCTACACCTTC. Translated: CATHSYAVTNYGYTF.

The rearrangement links TRBV6-5 to TRBJ2-3; tentative D call: TRBD2 (5 bases). CDR3 length equals 13 residues. The V gene lost 8 bases and the J gene lost 9 bases, with 18 bases spanning the gap. CDR1 is MNHEY and CDR2 is SVGAGI in the germline V gene. The CDR3 loop is CASWSGPGETQYF. DNA for the CDR3: TGTGCCAGCTGGAGCGGTCCGGGCGAAACGCAGTATTTT.

This clone appeared once. The rearrangement joins TRBV4-3 to TRBJ1-1; D is ambiguous. The CDR3 totals 16 residues. Trimming stripped 0 bases from V and 1 base from J, with 12 bases between. From germline, CDR1 is LGHNA and CDR2 YSLEER. The CDR3 nucleotides read TGCGCCAGCAGCCAAGAGGCCGGGGTAGAGAACACTGAAGCTTTCTTT. Encoded protein: CASSQEAGVENTEAFF.

The V gene is TRBV5-1, the J gene TRBJ1-2; 8 bases agree with TRBD1. V gave up 5 bases and J gave up 4 bases; unmatched junction bases: 10. The CDR3 length is 15 residues. CDR1 is SGHRS, CDR2 YFSETQ, per germline. CDR3 sequence reads: CASSQDRAGIYGYTF. The CDR3 DNA is TGCGCCAGCAGTCAGGACAGGGCAGGTATCTATGGCTACACCTTC.

The chain joins TRBV27 to TRBJ2-7; 7 nucleotides line up with TRBD1. The V gene's germline CDR1 is MNHEY and CDR2 SMNVEV (reference sequence). This CDR3 has 14 amino acids. J lost 2 bases, V lost 2 bases, and 3 bases had no gene match. This chain's CDR3 is CASSLETGTYEQYF. CDR3 DNA: TGTGCCAGCAGTTTAGAGACAGGGACCTACGAGCAGTACTTC.

The chain links TRBV28 to TRBJ2-7, with a weak D call TRBD2 (7 bases). Germline CDR1 MDHEN, CDR2 SYDVKM. The length of the CDR3 is 13 residues. Trimming removed 1 base from V and 7 bases from J, with 11 bases in between. The CDR3 DNA is TGTGCCAGCAGTTTATTGGGGGGGCGGGAGCAGTACTTC. It encodes CASSLLGGREQYF.

The chain carries TRBV19 and TRBJ1-6; D is uncertain. Trimming pared 1 base from V and 6 bases from J, leaving 10 bases between. CDR1 and CDR2 (germline): LNHDA, SQIVND (reference sequence). This CDR3 region has 15 residues. The CDR3 sequence is CASSIGERVNSPLHF. The CDR3 region has the DNA TGTGCCAGTAGTATAGGGGAACGGGTTAATTCACCCCTCCACTTT.

The chain uses TRBV7-6 and TRBJ1-3; the D is unclear. Germline V gene lookup returns CDR1 SGHVS and CDR2 FNYEAQ. The V end was cut by 1 base, the J end by 4 bases, with 20 bases between. This CDR3 has 18 amino acids. As DNA, the CDR3 is TGTGCCAGCAGCTTAGGGGCGGTGGATGGGAATATGGGAAACACCATATATTTT. Encoded protein: CASSLGAVDGNMGNTIYF.

The V and J genes are TRBV3-1 (or the pseudogene TRBV3-2) and TRBJ1-5, with a tentative D call TRBD1 (6 bases). V was clipped by 4 bases and J by 0 bases, with 16 bases between them. The CDR3 sequence is 17 residues long. Per germline, CDR1 LGHDT and CDR2 YNNKEL (reference sequence). CDR3 DNA: TGTGCCAGCAGCCCGTCGGCTAGGGGGGGTAGCAATCAGCCCCAGCATTTT. Protein sequence: CASSPSARGGSNQPQHF.

The chain joins TRBV14 to TRBJ2-1; TRBD2 matches at 7 bases. The V and J ends lost 2 bases and 5 bases, in that order; junction bases with no gene match: 6. CDR1 is SGHDN and CDR2 is FVKESK in the germline V gene. This CDR3 contains 15 residues. CDR3 region: CASSQYKGLDNEQFF. CDR3 DNA: TGTGCCAGCAGCCAATATAAAGGACTAGACAATGAGCAGTTCTTC.

The V call is TRBV7-9, the J call TRBJ2-5; D ambiguous. Germline loops: CDR1 SEHNR, CDR2 FQNEAQ (reference sequence). The CDR3 has 13 residues. The V gene lost 0 bases and the J gene lost 6 bases, with 8 bases spanning the gap. The CDR3 DNA follows: TGTGCCAGCAGCTTAGCAGGGTCTCAGACCCAGTACTTC. This gives the protein CASSLAGSQTQYF.

This clone was observed once. This chain uses TRBV29-1 with TRBJ1-1, with D perhaps matching TRBD1 (6 bases). Germline V gene lookup returns CDR1 SQVTM and CDR2 ANQGSEA. CDR3 length: 19 residues. The V gene lost 0 bases and the J gene lost 2 bases, with 25 bases spanning the gap. The CDR3 reads CSVEEVMRVGTKTNTEAFF. CDR3 DNA: TGCAGCGTTGAAGAAGTTATGAGAGTAGGGACAAAAACTAACACTGAAGCTTTCTTT.

This chain connects TRBV3-1 (or the pseudogene TRBV3-2) to TRBJ1-6, with unresolved D. CDR3 length: 15 residues. V was shortened by 1 base and J by 13 bases, with 17 bases between the two germline ends. Germline V CDR1 and CDR2: LGHDT, YNNKEL (reference sequence). In DNA form, the CDR3 reads TGTGCCAGCAGCCAAGGAGCGGGAAGGGAGTCTCCCCTCCACTTT. Protein product: CASSQGAGRESPLHF.